This paragraph covers one TCR beta chain sequence. Its target is unknown. The sample belongs to a study of cytomegalovirus exposure and HLA in healthy donors. Broader study findings: Most TCR sequences were uncommon, yet certain public TCRs appeared in many donors. Data from an earlier analysis indicated that most TCR beta V segments were productive either about 87% or about 30% of the time.

V was clipped by 6 bases and J by 4 bases; unmatched bases: 5. Germline V gene lookup returns CDR1 MGHRA and CDR2 YSYEKL. This CDR3 has 13 amino acids. Vbeta (60) and Jbeta (13) primers were used in the PCR. The protocol was immunoSEQ multiplex PCR, while the TCRdb copy is restricted to in-frame clones and leaves out a portion. Among 150,000 to 200,000 clones, 68% were seen once, and the ten largest hold roughly 10%. The sequencing input was PBMCs. The origin of this receptor is a man in his thirties or forties in good health and CMV-seropositive. This chain joins TRBV4-1 and TRBJ2-7; 8 positions match TRBD2. The CDR3 spells CASRRTGGYEQYF. CDR3 in DNA: TGCGCCAGCAGAAGGACGGGAGGGTACGAGCAGTACTTC.